The 2 T cell receptor beta chains below were found in one sample sequenced in a study of CD8 T cells in ankylosing spondylitis. TCRdb itself ran the 5' RACE reads through MiXCR, one entry per CDR3 protein. The sample yields about 250,000 distinct CDR3 sequences, under 20% seen once. The sequenced sample consisted of blood, either unsorted or a sorted T cell fraction (not recorded which). These receptors were obtained from a male donor with ankylosing spondylitis or in good health (not recorded which).

In this sample, this clonotype turned up many times. The chain recombines TRBV7-8 with TRBJ2-7; TRBD2 matches 9 bases. The V gene's germline CDR1 is SGHVS and CDR2 FQNEAQ. Unmatched junction bases numbered 14, after V lost 1 base and J lost 4 bases. CDR3 size: 18 residues. The CDR3 DNA sequence: TGTGCCAGCAGCTTAGTTTATCGGACTAGCGATCTTTTATACGAGCAGTACTTC. This encodes CASSLVYRTSDLLYEQYF. The full variable domain, with the rest looked up from reference TRBV7-8 and TRBJ2-7, is GAGVSQSPRYKVAKRGQDVALRCDPISGHVSLFWYQQALGQGPEFLTYFQNEAQLDKSGLPSDRFFAERPEGSVSTLKIQRTQQEDSAVYLCASSLVYRTSDLLYEQYFGPGTRLTVT.

This sequence joins TRBV20-1 and TRBJ2-1; D is unclear. The CDR3 has 12 amino acids. V was shortened by 0 bases and J by 6 bases, with 6 bases between the two germline ends. Germline loops: CDR1 DFQATT, CDR2 SNEGSKA (reference sequence). CDR3 sequence: CSARDWSNEQFF. CDR3 DNA: TGCAGTGCTAGAGATTGGAGCAATGAGCAGTTCTTC.